The rows below give T cell receptor beta chains drawn from one sample of a study of graft-versus-host responses after intestinal transplantation. The repertoire was sequenced with immunoSEQ multiplex PCR; TCRdb's copy has only in-frame clones and lacks some. The data contain about 97,000 clones, approximately 92% of them singletons. Here the sequenced sample was PBMCs, taken about 440 days after intestinal transplant. The receptor set was obtained from a human patient who received an intestinal transplant, so some T cells may come from the graft donor. The CDR3 runs from the conserved cysteine through the conserved F or W. A D gene is named only where the DNA matches it firmly. Where a row states a size, it is once, few, many or the class of an expanded clone; other rows omit it.

D | J | size | V | DNA | CDR3
TRBD1 | TRBJ1-2 | - | TRBV2 | TGTGCCACCAAGGTGAGGGACAGGGGTGGCTACACCTTC | CATKVRDRGGYTF
- | TRBJ2-2 | - | TRBV5-1 | TGCGCCAGCACGCCCTCAGGGGGGGGCGGGGAGCTGTTTTTT | CASTPSGGGGELFF
TRBD1 | TRBJ2-3 | - | TRBV9 | TGTGCCAGCAGCGAGGGGACAGGGAGCACAGATACGCAGTATTTT | CASSEGTGSTDTQYF
- | TRBJ1-5 | - | TRBV5-1 | TGCGCCAGCCGAAAAGACGGTTATAGCAATCAGCCCCAGCATTTT | CASRKDGYSNQPQHF
- | TRBJ2-1 | - | TRBV10-3 | TGTGCCATCGGCACCCAGGGGTTTGGATCGCATGAGCAGTTCTTC | CAIGTQGFGSHEQFF
- | TRBJ1-5 | few | TRBV19 | TGTGCCAGTAGTATCCGGCCAGGGGATCAGCCCCAGCATTTT | CASSIRPGDQPQHF
- | TRBJ1-6 | - | TRBV18 | TGTGCCAGCTCACAGGGGACCATGGGGAGCTCCTATAATTCACCCCTCCACTTT | CASSQGTMGSSYNSPLHF
- | TRBJ1-1 | few | TRBV6-6 | TGTGCCAGCACAGCGGCAGCGAACACTGAAGCTTTCTTT | CASTAAANTEAFF
- | TRBJ2-5 | - | TRBV25-1 | TGTGCCAGCAGTGATCGGAATTCTCAAGAGACCCAGTACTTC | CASSDRNSQETQYF
- | TRBJ1-1 | - | TRBV6-6 | TGTGCCAGCAGTTACTCGGAAGAAGCTTTCTTT | CASSYSEEAFF
- | TRBJ2-5 | - | TRBV9 | TGTGCCAGCAGCCCCGGACAGAGTGTCGAGACCCAGTACTTC | CASSPGQSVETQYF
- | TRBJ1-4 | - | TRBV5-1 | TGCGCCAGCAGCTTGGATGAAGGCTGGAATGAAAAACTGTTTTTT | CASSLDEGWNEKLFF
- | TRBJ1-2 | - | TRBV20-1 | TGCAGTGCTAGAGTGGCTTATGGCTACACCTTC | CSARVAYGYTF
- | TRBJ1-2 | - | TRBV10-2 | TGCGCCAGCAGGAGAGAGGAGGGAAATGGCTACACCTTC | CASRREEGNGYTF
TRBD1 | TRBJ1-2 | - | TRBV6-6 | TGTGCCAGCGCGACAGGGTCCTATGGCTACACCTTC | CASATGSYGYTF
- | TRBJ2-7 | - | TRBV29-1 | TGCAGCGTTTCAGACGATCCCTACGAGCAGTACTTC | CSVSDDPYEQYF
- | TRBJ1-3 | - | TRBV10-3 | TGTGCCATCAACGGTGGGGAAACTGGAAACACCATATATTTT | CAINGGETGNTIYF
- | TRBJ2-5 | - | TRBV28 | TGTGCCAGCAAAGGGGGGGGAGCACAAGAGACCCAGTACTTC | CASKGGGAQETQYF
TRBD2 | TRBJ2-5 | few | TRBV5-1 | TGCGCCAGCAGCACCGCCTCTAGCGGGGGGCGGGAGACCCAGTACTTC | CASSTASSGGRETQYF
TRBD2 | TRBJ2-1 | once | TRBV19 | TGTGCCAGTAGAGAGTGGTCCGGGGGGTCCTACAATGAGCAGTTCTTC | CASREWSGGSYNEQFF
TRBD2 | TRBJ2-1 | - | TRBV19 | TGTGCCAGTAGTCCCGGGACTAGCGGGGGGGCAGGGAAGCAGTTCTTC | CASSPGTSGGAGKQFF
- | TRBJ2-7 | - | TRBV15 | TGTGCCACCAGCTTGGAGATACCTTACGAGCAGTACTTC | CATSLEIPYEQYF
TRBD1 | TRBJ2-3 | few | TRBV29-1 | TGCAGCGTTGAAGGGGGACAGGGCACAGATACGCAGTATTTT | CSVEGGQGTDTQYF
- | TRBJ2-6 | - | TRBV19 | TGTGCCAGTAGTATACTCAGTAACGATGGGGCCAACGTCCTGACTTTC | CASSILSNDGANVLTF
TRBD1 | TRBJ2-5 | - | TRBV15 | TGTGCCACCACTAATTCAGGGGGCTGGGGGGAAGAGACCCAGTACTTC | CATTNSGGWGEETQYF
- | TRBJ2-5 | - | TRBV2 | TGTGCCAGCAGTGCGAGACTTGAAGAGACCCAGTACTTC | CASSARLEETQYF
- | TRBJ2-7 | - | TRBV10-3 | TGTGCCTCTGAGACCTACGAGCAGTACTTC | CASETYEQYF
- | TRBJ1-1 | - | TRBV6-6 | TGTGCCAGCAAGGGGGGTACTGAAGCTTTCTTT | CASKGGTEAFF
- | TRBJ1-5 | - | TRBV9 | TGTGCCAGCAGCGTAGATGGGTATAGCAATCAGCCCCAGCATTTT | CASSVDGYSNQPQHF
TRBD2 | TRBJ2-3 | - | TRBV10-1 | TGCGCCAGCAGTGACCGACTAGCGGACACAGATACGCAGTATTTT | CASSDRLADTDTQYF
- | TRBJ2-2 | - | TRBV4-1 | TGCGCCAGCAGCCCTACCGGGGAAAACACCGGGGAGCTGTTTTTT | CASSPTGENTGELFF
- | TRBJ1-5 | - | TRBV5-6 | TGTGCCAGCAGCTTGGCGGGGGTAGGCAATCAGCCCCAGCATTTT | CASSLAGVGNQPQHF